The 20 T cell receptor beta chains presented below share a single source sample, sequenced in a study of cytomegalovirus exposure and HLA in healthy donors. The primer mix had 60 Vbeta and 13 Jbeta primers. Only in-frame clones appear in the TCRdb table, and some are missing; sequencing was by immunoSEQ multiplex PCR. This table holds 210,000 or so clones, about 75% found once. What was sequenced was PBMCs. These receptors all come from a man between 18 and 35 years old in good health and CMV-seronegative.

The CDR3 protein is CASSLSYTEAFF. The CDR3 DNA reads TGTGCCAGCAGCTTATCGTATACTGAAGCTTTCTTT. V gene TRBV7-9 combines with J gene TRBJ1-1, with no clear D. The germline V gene encodes CDR1 SEHNR and CDR2 FQNEAQ (reference sequence). Trimming removed 2 bases at V and 5 bases at J, with 6 bases between. The CDR3 totals 12 residues.

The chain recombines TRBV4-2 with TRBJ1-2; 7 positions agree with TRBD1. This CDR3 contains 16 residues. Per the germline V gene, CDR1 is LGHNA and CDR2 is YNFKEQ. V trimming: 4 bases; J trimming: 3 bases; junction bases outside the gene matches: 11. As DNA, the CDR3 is TGTGCCAGCAGCCCACCAACCTACACAGGGGACTATGGCTACACCTTC. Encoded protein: CASSPPTYTGDYGYTF.

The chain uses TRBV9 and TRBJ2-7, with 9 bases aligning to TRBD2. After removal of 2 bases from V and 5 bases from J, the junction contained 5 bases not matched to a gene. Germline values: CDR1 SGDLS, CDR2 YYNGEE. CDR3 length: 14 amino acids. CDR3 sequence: CASSVSGGLNEQYF. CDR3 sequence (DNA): TGTGCCAGCAGCGTCAGCGGGGGGCTCAACGAGCAGTACTTC.

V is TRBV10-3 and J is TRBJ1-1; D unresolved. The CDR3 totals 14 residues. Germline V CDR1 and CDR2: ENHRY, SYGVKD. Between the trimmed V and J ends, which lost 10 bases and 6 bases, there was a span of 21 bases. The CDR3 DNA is TGTGCCACCTCCCCGAGGGAGAGGCAAGCTGAAGCTTTCTTT. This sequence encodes CATSPRERQAEAFF.

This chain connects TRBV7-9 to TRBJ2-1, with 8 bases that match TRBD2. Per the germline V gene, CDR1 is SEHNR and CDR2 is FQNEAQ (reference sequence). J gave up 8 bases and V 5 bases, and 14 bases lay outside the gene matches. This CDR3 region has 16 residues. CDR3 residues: CASSRSTGLEVHEQFF. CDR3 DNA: TGTGCCAGCAGCCGATCCACGGGACTAGAGGTTCATGAGCAGTTCTTC.

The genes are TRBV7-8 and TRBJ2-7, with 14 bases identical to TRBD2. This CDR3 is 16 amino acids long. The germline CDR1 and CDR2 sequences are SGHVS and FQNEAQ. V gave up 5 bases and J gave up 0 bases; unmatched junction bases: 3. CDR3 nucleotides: TGTGCCAGCAGCCCCGGACTAGCGGGGGGCTCCTACGAGCAGTACTTC. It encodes CASSPGLAGGSYEQYF.

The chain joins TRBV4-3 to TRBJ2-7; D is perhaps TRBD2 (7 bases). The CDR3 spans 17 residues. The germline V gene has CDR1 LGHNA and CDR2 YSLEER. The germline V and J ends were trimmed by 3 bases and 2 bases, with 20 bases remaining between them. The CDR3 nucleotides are TGCGCCAGCAGCCAGTACCCCCTCGAGGGGGGGACCTACGAGCAGTACTTC. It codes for CASSQYPLEGGTYEQYF.

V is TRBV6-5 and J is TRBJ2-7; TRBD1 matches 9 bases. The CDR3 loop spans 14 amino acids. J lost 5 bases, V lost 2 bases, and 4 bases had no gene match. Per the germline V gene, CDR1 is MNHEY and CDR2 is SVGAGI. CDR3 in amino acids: CASSYGDRAHEQYF. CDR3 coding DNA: TGTGCCAGCAGTTACGGGGACAGGGCCCACGAGCAGTACTTC.

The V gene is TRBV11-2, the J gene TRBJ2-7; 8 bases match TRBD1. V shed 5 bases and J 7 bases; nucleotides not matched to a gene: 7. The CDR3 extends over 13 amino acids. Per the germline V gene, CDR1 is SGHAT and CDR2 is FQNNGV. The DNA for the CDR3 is TGTGCCAGCAGCCCGGGACAGGACTGGGAGCAGTACTTC. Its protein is CASSPGQDWEQYF.

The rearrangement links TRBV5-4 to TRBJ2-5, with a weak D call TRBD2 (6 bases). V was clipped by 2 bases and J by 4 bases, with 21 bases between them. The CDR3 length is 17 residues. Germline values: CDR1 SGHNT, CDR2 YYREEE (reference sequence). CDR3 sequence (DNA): TGTGCCAGCAGCTTTATTAACCCCGGGGGAGGAAGAGAGACCCAGTACTTC. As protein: CASSFINPGGGRETQYF.

CDR3 residues: CASATGTSRGEQYF. CDR3 coding DNA: TGTGCTAGTGCCACCGGGACTTCTCGGGGGGAGCAGTACTTC. The chain links TRBV12-5 to TRBJ2-7; possible D gene TRBD2, 6 bases. From germline, CDR1 is LGHNT and CDR2 FRNRAP. Trimming stripped 7 bases from V and 7 bases from J, with 20 bases between. This CDR3 is 14 amino acids long. Combining the CDR3 with reference TRBV12-5 and TRBJ2-7 gives the whole variable domain DARVTQTPRHKVTEMGQEVTMRCQPILGHNTVFWYRQTMMQGLELLAYFRNRAPLDDSGMPKDRFSAEMPDATLATLKIQPSEPRDSAVYFCASATGTSRGEQYFGPGTRLTVT.

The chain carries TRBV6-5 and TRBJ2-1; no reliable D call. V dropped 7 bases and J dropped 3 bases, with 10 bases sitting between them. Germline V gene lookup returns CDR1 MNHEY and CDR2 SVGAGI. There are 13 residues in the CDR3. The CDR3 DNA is TGTGCCAGCAATCCTCTAGACTACAATGAGCAGTTCTTC. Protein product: CASNPLDYNEQFF.

CDR3 protein: CASSVDKYLTDTQYF. The CDR3 region has the DNA TGTGCCAGCAGCGTAGACAAATACCTCACAGATACGCAGTATTTT. The V and J genes are TRBV9 and TRBJ2-3; D not resolved. Trimming pared 0 bases from V and 2 bases from J, leaving 10 bases between. CDR1 SGDLS and CDR2 YYNGEE come from the germline V gene. The length of the CDR3 is 15 residues.

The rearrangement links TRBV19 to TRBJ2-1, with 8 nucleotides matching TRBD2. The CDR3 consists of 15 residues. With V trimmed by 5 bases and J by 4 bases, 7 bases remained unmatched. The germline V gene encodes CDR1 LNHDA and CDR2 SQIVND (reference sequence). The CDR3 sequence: CASSRDAGGYNEQFF. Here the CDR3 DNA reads TGTGCCAGTAGTCGGGACGCGGGGGGTTACAATGAGCAGTTCTTC. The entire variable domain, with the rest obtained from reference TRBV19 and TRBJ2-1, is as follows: DGGITQSPKYLFRKEGQNVTLSCEQNLNHDAMYWYRQDPGQGLRLIYYSQIVNDFQKGDIAEGYSVSREKKESFPLTVTSAQKNPTAFYLCASSRDAGGYNEQFFGPGTRLTVL.

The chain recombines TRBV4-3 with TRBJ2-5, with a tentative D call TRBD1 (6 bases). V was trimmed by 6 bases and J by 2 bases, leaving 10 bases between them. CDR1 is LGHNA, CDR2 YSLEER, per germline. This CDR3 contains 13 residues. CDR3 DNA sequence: TGCGCCAGCAGTCAGGGACATCAAGAGACCCAGTACTTC. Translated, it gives CASSQGHQETQYF.

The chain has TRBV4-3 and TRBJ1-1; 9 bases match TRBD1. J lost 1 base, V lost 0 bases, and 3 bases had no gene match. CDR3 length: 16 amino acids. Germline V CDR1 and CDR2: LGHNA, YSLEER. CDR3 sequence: CASSQDLTGGNTEAFF. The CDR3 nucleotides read TGCGCCAGCAGCCAAGACCTGACAGGGGGGAACACTGAAGCTTTCTTT.

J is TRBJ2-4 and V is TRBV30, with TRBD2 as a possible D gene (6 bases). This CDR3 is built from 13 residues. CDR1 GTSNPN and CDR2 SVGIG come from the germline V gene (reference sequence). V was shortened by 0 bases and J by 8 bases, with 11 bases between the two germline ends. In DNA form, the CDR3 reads TGTGCCTGGAGTGTGGGCAGGGAGGACATTCAGTACTTC. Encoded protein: CAWSVGREDIQYF.

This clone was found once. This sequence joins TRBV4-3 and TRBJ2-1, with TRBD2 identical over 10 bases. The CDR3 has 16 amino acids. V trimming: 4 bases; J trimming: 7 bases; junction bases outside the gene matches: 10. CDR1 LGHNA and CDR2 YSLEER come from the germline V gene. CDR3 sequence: CASSPRLSGRANEQFF. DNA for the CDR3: TGCGCCAGCAGCCCTAGACTGAGCGGGAGGGCGAATGAGCAGTTCTTC.

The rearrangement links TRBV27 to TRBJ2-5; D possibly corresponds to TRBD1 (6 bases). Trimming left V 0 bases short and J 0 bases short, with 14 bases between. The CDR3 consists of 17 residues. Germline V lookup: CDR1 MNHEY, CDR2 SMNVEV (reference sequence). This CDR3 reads CASSLSSVQGYQETQYF. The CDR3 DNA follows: TGTGCCAGCAGTTTATCGAGCGTACAGGGTTACCAAGAGACCCAGTACTTC.

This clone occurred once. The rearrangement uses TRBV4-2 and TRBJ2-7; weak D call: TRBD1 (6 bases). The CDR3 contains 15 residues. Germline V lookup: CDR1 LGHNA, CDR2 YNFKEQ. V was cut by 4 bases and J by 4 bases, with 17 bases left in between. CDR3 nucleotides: TGTGCCAGCAGCCCCTCGTCAGGGGCGACTTACGAGCAGTACTTC. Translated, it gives CASSPSSGATYEQYF.